The 10 T cell receptor beta chains below all came from one sample that was sequenced in a study of blood T cell repertoires in COVID-19 (dated by TCRdb to the early 2020s). The protocol used for the library was the immunoSEQ multiplex PCR assay. TCRdb obtained this table from immuneACCESS and retained in-frame rearrangements with V and J assigned. These tables miss some clones; where compared with another copy, unresolved V genes account for less than half of the shortfall, and the remainder is unexplained. For this sample there are tens of thousands of clones; 75% to 90% appear just once. Clones ranked in the top ten supply 6.5% to 9% of the sample. Sequencing was carried out using peripheral blood. The source of these receptors is a man between 60 and 75 years old with active COVID-19.

The genes are TRBV15 and TRBJ1-3; 8 bases fit TRBD1. Germline V gives CDR1 LNHNV, CDR2 YYDKDF (reference sequence). This CDR3 spans 13 amino acids. With V trimmed by 8 bases and J by 2 bases, 2 bases remained unmatched. The CDR3 DNA follows: TGTGCCACCTCGACAGGGGCTGGAAACACCATATATTTT. Encoded protein: CATSTGAGNTIYF. The variable domain in full, with the rest retrieved from reference TRBV15 and TRBJ1-3, is DAMVIQNPRYQVTQFGKPVTLSCSQTLNHNVMYWYQQKSSQAPKLLFHYYDKDFNNEADTPDNFQSRRPNTSFCFLDIRSPGLGDTAMYLCATSTGAGNTIYFGEGSWLTVV.

V and J are TRBV7-2 and TRBJ2-1; 7 nucleotides agree with TRBD1. After removal of 4 bases from V and 10 bases from J, the junction contained 7 bases not matched to a gene. The CDR3 spans 13 residues. CDR1 and CDR2 (germline): SGHTA, FQGNSA. This CDR3 reads CASSSGQSWEQFF. The CDR3 region has the DNA TGTGCCAGCAGCTCGGGACAGTCATGGGAGCAGTTCTTC.

V gene TRBV4-2 combines with J gene TRBJ2-3, with TRBD2 matching 8 bases. The germline gives CDR1 LGHNA, CDR2 YNFKEQ. The CDR3 has 18 amino acids. The J segment lost 0 bases and the V segment lost 1 base, leaving 9 bases of the junction unmatched. CDR3 coding DNA: TGTGCCAGCAGCCAAGTTTTGACGGGAGGGCGTAGCACAGATACGCAGTATTTT. Protein sequence: CASSQVLTGGRSTDTQYF.

The genes are TRBV7-8 and TRBJ2-5, with 8 positions matching TRBD1. Trimming removed 1 base from V and 2 bases from J; junction bases left unmatched: 0. CDR1 and CDR2 (germline): SGHVS, FQNEAQ. The CDR3 is 14 residues long. The CDR3: CASSLGTGQETQYF. The DNA for the CDR3 is TGTGCCAGCAGCTTAGGGACAGGGCAAGAGACCCAGTACTTC.

The rearrangement uses TRBV10-3 and TRBJ1-4, with D perhaps TRBD1 (6 bases). This CDR3 comprises 13 residues. The V end lost 4 bases, the J end lost 5 bases, and 8 bases lay between the germline ends. The germline V gene has CDR1 ENHRY and CDR2 SYGVKD. The CDR3 region is CAISVDRNEKLFF. DNA of the CDR3: TGTGCCATCAGTGTGGACAGAAATGAAAAACTGTTTTTT.

This clone was seen a few times. The rearrangement uses TRBV6-5 and TRBJ2-2; weak D call: TRBD2 (6 bases). V dropped 5 bases and J dropped 4 bases, with 14 bases sitting between them. Germline assignment: CDR1 MNHEY and CDR2 SVGAGI. The CDR3 runs 15 residues. CDR3 sequence reads: CASSIREYVTGELFF. The CDR3 DNA is TGTGCCAGCAGTATCCGGGAGTACGTCACCGGGGAGCTGTTTTTT.

The chain has TRBV7-9 and TRBJ1-1; D not resolved. The CDR3 is 14 amino acids. V lost 5 bases, J lost 0 bases, and 10 bases lay in between. Germline CDR1 is SEHNR and CDR2 is FQNEAQ (reference sequence). The CDR3 DNA sequence: TGTGCCAGCAGCCGCGTAGGAGTGAACACTGAAGCTTTCTTT. Protein sequence: CASSRVGVNTEAFF.

The chain couples TRBV7-2 to TRBJ2-1; D ambiguous. Trimming stripped 8 bases from V and 0 bases from J, with 2 bases between. Germline CDR1 is SGHTA and CDR2 is FQGNSA. The CDR3 runs to 11 residues. DNA for the CDR3: TGTGCCAGCCGCTCCTACAATGAGCAGTTCTTC. Amino acid sequence: CASRSYNEQFF.

The gene calls are TRBV7-9 and TRBJ2-2; 10 bases fit TRBD1. The CDR3 is made up of 18 amino acids. J was trimmed by 6 bases and V by 4 bases; bases with no gene match: 14. The germline V gene has CDR1 SEHNR and CDR2 FQNEAQ (reference sequence). CDR3 sequence (DNA): TGTGCCAGCAGCTCGCCTAATACCTTCGGACAGGGGGCCGGGGAGCTGTTTTTT. This encodes CASSSPNTFGQGAGELFF.

This clone was picked up one time. The rearrangement links TRBV29-1 to TRBJ1-6; 7 nucleotides align to TRBD1. Germline lookup yields CDR1 SQVTM and CDR2 ANQGSEA. Losses at the gene ends were 7 bases for V and 6 bases for J; bases not matched to a gene: 15. The CDR3 extends over 16 amino acids. The CDR3 sequence: CSAVPTGEASNSPLHF. For the CDR3, the DNA is TGCAGCGCCGTCCCCACAGGGGAGGCCTCTAATTCACCCCTCCACTTT.